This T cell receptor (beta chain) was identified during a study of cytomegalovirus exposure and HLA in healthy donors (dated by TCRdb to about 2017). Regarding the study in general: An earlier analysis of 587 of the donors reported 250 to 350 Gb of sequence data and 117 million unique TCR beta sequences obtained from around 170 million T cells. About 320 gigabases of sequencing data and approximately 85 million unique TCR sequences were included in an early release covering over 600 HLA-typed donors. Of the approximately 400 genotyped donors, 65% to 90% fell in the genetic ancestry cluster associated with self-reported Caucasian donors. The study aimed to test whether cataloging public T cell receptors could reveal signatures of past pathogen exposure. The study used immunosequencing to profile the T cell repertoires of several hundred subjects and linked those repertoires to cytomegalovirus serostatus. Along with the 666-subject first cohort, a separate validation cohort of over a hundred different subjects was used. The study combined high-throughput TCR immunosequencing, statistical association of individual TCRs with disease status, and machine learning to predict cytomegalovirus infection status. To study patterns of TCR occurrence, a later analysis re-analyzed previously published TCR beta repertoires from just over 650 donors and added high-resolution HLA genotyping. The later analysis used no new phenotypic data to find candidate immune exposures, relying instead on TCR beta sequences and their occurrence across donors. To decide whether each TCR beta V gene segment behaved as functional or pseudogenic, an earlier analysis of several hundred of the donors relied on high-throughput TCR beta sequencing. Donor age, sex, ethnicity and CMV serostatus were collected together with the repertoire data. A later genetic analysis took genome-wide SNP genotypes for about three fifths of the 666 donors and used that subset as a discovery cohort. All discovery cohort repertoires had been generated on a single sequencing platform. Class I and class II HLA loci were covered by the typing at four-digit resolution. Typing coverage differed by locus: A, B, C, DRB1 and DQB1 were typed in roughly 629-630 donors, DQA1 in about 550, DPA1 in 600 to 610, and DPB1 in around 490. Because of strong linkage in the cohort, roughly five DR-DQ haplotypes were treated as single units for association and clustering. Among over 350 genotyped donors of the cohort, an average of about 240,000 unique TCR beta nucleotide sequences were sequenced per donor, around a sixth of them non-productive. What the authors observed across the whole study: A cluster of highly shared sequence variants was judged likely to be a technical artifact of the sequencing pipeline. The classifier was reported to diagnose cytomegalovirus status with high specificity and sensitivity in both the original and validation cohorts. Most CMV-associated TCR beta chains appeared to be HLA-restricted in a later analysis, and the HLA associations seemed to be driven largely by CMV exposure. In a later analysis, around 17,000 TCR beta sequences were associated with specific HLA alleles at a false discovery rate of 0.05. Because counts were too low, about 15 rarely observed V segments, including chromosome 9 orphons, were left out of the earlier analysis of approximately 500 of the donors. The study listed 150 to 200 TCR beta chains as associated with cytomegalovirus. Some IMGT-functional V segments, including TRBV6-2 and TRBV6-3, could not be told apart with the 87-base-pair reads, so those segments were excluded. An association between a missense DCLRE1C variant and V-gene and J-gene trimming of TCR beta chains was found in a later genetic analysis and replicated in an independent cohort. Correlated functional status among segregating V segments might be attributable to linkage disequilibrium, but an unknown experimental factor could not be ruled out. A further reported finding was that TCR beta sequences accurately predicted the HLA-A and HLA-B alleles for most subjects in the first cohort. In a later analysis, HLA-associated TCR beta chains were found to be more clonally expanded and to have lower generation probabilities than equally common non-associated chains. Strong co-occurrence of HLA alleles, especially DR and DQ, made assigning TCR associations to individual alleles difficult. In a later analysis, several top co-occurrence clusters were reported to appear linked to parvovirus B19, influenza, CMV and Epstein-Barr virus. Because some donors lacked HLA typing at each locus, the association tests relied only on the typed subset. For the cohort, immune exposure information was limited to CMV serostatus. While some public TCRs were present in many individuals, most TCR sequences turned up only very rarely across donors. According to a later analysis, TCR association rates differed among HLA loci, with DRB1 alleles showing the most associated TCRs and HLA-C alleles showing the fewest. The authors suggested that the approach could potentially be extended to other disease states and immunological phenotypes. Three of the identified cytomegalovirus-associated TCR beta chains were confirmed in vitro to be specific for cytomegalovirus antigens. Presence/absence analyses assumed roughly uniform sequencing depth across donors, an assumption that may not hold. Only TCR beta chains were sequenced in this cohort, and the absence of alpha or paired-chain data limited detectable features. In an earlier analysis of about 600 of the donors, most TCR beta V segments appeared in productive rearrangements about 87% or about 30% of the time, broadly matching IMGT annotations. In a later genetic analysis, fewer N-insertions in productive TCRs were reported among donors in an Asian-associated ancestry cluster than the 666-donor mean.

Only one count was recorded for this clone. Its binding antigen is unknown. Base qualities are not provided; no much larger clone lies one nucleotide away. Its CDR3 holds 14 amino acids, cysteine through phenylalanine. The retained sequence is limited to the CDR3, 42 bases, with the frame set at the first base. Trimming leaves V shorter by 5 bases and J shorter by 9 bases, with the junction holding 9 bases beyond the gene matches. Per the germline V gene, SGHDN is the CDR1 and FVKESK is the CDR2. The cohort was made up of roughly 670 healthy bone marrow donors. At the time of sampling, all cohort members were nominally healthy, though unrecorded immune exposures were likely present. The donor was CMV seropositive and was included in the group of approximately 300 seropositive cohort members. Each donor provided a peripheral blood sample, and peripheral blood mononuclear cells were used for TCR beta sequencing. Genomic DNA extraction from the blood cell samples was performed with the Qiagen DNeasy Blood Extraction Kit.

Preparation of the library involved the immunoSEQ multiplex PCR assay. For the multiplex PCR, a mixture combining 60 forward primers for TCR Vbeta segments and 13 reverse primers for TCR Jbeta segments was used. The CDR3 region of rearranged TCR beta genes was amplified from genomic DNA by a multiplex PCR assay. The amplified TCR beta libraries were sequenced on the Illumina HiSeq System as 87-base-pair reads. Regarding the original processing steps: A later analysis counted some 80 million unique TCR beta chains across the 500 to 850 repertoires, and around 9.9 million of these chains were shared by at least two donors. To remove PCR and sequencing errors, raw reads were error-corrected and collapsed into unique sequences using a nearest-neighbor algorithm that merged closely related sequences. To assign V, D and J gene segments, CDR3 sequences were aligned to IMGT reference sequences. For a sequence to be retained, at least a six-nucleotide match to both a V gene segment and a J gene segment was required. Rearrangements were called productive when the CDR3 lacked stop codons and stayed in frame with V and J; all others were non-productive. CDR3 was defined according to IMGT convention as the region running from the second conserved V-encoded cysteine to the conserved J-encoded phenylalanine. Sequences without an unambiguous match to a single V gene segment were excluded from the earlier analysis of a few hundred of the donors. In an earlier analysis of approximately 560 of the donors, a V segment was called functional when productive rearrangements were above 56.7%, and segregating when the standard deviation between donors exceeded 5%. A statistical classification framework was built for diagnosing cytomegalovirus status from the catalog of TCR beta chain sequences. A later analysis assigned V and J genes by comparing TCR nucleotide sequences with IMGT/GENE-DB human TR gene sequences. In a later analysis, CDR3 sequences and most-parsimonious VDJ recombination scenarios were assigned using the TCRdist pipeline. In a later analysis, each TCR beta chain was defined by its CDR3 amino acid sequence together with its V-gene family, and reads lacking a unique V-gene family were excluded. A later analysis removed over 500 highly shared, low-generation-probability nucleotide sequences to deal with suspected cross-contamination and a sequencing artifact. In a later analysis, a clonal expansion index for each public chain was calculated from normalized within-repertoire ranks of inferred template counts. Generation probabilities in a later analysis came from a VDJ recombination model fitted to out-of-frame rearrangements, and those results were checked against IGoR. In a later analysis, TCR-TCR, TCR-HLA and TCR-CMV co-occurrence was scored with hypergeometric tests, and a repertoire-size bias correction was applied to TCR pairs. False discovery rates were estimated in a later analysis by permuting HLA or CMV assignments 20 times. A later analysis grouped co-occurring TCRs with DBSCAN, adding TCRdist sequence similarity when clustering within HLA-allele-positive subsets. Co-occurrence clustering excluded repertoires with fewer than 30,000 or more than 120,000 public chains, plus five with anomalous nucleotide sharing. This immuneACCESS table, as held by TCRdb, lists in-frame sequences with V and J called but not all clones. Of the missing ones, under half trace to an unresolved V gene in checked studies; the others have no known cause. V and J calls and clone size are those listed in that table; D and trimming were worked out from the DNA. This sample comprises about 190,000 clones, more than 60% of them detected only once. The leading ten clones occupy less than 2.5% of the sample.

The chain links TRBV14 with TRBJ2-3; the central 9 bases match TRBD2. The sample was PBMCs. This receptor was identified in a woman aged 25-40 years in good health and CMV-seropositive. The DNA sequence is TGTGCCAGCAGCATAGCGGGAGCCGAGGGGACGCAGTATTTT. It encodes CASSIAGAEGTQYF.